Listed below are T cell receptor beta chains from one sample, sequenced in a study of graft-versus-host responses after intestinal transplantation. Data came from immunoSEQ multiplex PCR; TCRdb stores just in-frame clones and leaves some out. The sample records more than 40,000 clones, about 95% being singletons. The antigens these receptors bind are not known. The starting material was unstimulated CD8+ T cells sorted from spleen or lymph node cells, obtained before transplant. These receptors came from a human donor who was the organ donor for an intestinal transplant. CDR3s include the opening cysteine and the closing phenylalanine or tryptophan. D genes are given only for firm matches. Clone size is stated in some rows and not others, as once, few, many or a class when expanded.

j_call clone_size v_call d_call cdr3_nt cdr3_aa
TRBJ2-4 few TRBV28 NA TGTGCCAGCAGTCTGGACAGAAACATTCAGTACTTC CASSLDRNIQYF
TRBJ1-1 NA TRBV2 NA TGTGCCAGCACCGTGACAGTGAACACTGAAGCTTTCTTT CASTVTVNTEAFF
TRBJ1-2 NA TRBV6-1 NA TGTGCCAGCAGTGGACAGCGCGAGAACTATGGCTACACCTTC CASSGQRENYGYTF
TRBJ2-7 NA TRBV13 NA TGTGCCAGCAGCCCGGAAACAGGGACCTACGAGCAGTACTTC CASSPETGTYEQYF
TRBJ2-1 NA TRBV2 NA TGTGCCAGCAGGACTAGTTACAATGAGCAGTTCTTC CASRTSYNEQFF
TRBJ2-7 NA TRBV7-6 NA TGTGCCAGCAGCTTTGACTTATCCTACGAGCAGTACTTC CASSFDLSYEQYF
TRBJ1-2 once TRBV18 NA TGTGCCAGCTCACCAACGCAAATGGCATATGGCTACACCTTC CASSPTQMAYGYTF
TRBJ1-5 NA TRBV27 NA TGTGCCAGCAGCCTCCTTCCAGGGCCAAGGGGGACTCAGCCCCAGCATTTT CASSLLPGPRGTQPQHF
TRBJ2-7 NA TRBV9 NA TGTGCCAGCAGCGTAGCCAGTAACGACGAGCAGTACTTC CASSVASNDEQYF
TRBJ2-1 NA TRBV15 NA TGTGCCACCAGCAGAGACCAGTCTGGCAATGAGCAGTTCTTC CATSRDQSGNEQFF